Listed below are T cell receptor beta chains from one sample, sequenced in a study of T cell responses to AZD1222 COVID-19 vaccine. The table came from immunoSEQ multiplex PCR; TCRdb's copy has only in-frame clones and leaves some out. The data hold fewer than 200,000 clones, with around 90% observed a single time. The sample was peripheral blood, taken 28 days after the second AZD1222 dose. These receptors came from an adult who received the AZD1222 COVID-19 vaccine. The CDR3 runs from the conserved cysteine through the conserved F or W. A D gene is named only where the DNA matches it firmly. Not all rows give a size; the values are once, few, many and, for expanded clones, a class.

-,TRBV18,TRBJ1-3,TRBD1,TGTGCCAGCTCACCACTGGGGACAGGGAGCTCTGGAAACACCATATATTTT,CASSPLGTGSSGNTIYF
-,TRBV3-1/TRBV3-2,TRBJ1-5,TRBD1,TGTGCCAGCAGCCAAGATCCATCGGGGACAGTCCAGCCCCAGCATTTT,CASSQDPSGTVQPQHF
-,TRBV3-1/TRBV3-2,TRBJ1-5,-,TGTGCCAGCAGCCGCCCAGGGGAGGGTCAGCCCCAGCATTTT,CASSRPGEGQPQHF
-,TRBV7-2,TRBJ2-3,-,TGTGCCAGCAGCTTAGCGCACGTAGGCGATACGCAGTATTTT,CASSLAHVGDTQYF
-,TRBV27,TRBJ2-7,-,TGTGCCAGCACTCGCCTGGGAGGGGGGCACGAGCAGTACTTC,CASTRLGGGHEQYF
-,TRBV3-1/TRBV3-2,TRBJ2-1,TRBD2,TGTGCCAGCAGCCCTTTTGGTAGCGGGGGGGCTTACAATGAGCAGTTCTTC,CASSPFGSGGAYNEQFF
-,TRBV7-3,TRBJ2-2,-,TGTGCCAGCAGCTCACAGACCGGAACCGGGGAGCTGTTTTTT,CASSSQTGTGELFF
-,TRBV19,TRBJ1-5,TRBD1,TGTGCCAGTAGGCTGACAGGGGTGCGCAATCAGCCCCAGCATTTT,CASRLTGVRNQPQHF
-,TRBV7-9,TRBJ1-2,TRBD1,TGTGCCAGCAGGCCGGGACAGGATTATGGCTACACCTTC,CASRPGQDYGYTF
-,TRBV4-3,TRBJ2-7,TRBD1,TGCGCCAGCAGCCAAGAGATTGGGACAGACTACGAGCAGTACTTC,CASSQEIGTDYEQYF
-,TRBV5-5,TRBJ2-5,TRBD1,TGTGCCAGCAGCTTGCAGGGGGCCATAGAGACCCAGTACTTC,CASSLQGAIETQYF
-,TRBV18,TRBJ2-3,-,TGTGCCAGCTCACCGGAAGCAACGGGGTCAGATACGCAGTATTTT,CASSPEATGSDTQYF
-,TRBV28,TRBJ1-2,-,TGTGCCAGCAGCCCAGGGCCTAACTATGGCTACACCTTC,CASSPGPNYGYTF
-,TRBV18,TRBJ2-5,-,TGTGCCAGCTCACCGCTTACAGGGCAAGAGACCCAGTACTTC,CASSPLTGQETQYF
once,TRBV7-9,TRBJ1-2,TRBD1,TGTGCCAGCAGCCCCCTTGACAGGGACGCTTCTTATGGCTACACCTTC,CASSPLDRDASYGYTF
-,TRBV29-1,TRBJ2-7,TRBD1,TGCAGCGTGGACAGGGTGGGAGAGCAGTACTTC,CSVDRVGEQYF
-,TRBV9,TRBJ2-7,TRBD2,TGTGCCAGCAGCCGCTCTAGCGGGGATTACGAGCAGTACTTC,CASSRSSGDYEQYF
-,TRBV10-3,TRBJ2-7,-,TGTGCCATCAGTGAGTCGACGTACGAGCAGTACTTC,CAISESTYEQYF
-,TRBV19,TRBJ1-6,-,TGTGCCAGTAGCCAGAGACAGTTTCGATCACCCCTCCACTTT,CASSQRQFRSPLHF
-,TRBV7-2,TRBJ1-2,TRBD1,TGTGCCAGCAGCTCACAGGGGGGCTACACCTTC,CASSSQGGYTF
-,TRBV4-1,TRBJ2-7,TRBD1,TGCGCCAGCAGCCAAGTTTGGAGTCGACAGGGCGGCTACGAGCAGTACTTC,CASSQVWSRQGGYEQYF
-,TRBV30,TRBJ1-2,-,TGTGCCTGGAGTGTAGGGGCTGGCTACACCTTC,CAWSVGAGYTF
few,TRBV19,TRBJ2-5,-,TGTGCCAGTAATCGAGAGACCCAGTACTTC,CASNRETQYF
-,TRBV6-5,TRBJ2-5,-,TGTGCCAGCAGTTACAATGGTGTGGTCTCGGAGACCCAGTACTTC,CASSYNGVVSETQYF
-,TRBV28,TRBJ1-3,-,TGTGCCAGCAGTTTATGGGCAGGGAATGGAGCTGGAAACACCATATATTTT,CASSLWAGNGAGNTIYF
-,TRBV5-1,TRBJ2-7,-,TGCGCCAGCAGCTTGATTTTAACAGTTGGGGCATCTGAGCAGTACTTC,CASSLILTVGASEQYF
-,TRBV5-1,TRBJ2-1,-,TGCGCCAGCAGCTTTTCTGCGGACAATGAGCAGTTCTTC,CASSFSADNEQFF